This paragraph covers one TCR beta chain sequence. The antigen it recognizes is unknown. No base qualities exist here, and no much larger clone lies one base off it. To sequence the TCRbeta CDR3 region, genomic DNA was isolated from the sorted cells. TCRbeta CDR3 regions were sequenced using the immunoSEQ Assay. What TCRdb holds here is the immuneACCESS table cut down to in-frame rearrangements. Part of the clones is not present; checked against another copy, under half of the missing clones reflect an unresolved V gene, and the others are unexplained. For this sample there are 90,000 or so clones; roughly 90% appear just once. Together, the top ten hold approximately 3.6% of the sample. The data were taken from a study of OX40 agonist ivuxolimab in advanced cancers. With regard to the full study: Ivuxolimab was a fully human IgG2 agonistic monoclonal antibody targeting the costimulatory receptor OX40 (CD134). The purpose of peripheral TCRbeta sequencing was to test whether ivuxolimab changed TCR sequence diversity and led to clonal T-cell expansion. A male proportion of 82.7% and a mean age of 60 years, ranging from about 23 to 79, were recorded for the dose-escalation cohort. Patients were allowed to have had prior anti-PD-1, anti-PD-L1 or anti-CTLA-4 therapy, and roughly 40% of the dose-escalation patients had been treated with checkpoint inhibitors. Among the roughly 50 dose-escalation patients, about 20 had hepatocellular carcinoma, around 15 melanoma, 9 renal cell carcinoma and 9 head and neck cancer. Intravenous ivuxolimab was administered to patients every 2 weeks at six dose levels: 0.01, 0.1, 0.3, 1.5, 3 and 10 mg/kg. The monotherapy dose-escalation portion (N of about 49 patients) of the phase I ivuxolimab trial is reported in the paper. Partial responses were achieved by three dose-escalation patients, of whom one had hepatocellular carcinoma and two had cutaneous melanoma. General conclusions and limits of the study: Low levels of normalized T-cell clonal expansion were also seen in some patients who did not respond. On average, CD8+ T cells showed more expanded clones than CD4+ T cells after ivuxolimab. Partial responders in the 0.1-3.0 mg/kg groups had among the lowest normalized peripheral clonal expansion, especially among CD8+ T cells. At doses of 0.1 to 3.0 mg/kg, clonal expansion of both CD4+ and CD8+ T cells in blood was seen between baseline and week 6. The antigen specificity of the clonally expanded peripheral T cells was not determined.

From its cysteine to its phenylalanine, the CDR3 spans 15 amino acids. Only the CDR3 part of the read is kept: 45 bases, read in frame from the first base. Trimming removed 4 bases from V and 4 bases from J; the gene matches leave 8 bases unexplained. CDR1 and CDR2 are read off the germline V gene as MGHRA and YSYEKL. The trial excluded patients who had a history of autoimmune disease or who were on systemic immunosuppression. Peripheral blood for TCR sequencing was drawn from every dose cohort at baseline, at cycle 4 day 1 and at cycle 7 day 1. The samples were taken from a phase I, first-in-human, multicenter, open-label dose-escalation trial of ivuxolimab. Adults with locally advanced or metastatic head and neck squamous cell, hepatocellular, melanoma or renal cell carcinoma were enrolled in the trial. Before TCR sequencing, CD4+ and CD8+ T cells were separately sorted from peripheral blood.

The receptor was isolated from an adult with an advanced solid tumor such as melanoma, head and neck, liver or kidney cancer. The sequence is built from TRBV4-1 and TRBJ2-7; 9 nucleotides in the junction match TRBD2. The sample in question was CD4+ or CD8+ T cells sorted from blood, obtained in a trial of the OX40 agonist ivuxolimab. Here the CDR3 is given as CASSPSSGRGYEQYF. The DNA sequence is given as TGCGCCAGCAGCCCGAGTAGCGGGAGAGGATACGAGCAGTACTTC.